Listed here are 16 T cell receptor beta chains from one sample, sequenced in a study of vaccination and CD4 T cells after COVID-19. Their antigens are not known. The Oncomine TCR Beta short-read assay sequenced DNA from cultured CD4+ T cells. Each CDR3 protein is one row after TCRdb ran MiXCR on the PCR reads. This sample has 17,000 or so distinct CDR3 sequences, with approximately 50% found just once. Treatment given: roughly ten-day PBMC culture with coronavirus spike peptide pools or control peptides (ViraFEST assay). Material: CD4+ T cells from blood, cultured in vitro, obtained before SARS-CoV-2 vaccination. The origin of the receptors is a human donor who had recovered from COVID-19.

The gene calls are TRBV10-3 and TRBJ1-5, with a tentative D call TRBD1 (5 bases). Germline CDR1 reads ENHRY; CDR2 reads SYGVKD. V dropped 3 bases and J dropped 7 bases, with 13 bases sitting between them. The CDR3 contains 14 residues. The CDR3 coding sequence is TGTGCCATCAGTGAAGGGGAAGGAGACCAGCCCCAGCATTTT. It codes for CAISEGEGDQPQHF.

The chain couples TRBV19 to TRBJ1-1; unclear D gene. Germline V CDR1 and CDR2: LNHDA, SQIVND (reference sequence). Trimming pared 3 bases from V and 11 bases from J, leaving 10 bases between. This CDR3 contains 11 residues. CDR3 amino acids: CASSMTDYAFF. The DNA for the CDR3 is TGTGCCAGTAGTATGACGGATTACGCTTTCTTT.

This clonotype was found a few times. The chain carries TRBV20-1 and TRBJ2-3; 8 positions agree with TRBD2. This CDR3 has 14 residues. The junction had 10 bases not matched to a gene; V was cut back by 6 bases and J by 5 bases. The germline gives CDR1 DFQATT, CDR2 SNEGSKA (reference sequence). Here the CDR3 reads CSATGTSPIDTQYF. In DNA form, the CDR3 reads TGCAGTGCAACCGGGACTAGTCCAATAGATACGCAGTATTTT.

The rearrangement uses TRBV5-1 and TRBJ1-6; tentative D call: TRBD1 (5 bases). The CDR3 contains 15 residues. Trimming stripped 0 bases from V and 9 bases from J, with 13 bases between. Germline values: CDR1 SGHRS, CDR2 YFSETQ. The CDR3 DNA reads TGCGCCAGCAGCTTGGATGCAGGGCAAAGTTCACCCCTCCACTTT. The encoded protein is CASSLDAGQSSPLHF.

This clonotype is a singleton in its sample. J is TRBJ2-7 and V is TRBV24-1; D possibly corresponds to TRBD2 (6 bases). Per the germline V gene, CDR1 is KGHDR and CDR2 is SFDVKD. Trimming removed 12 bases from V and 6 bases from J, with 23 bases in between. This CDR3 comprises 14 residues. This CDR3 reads CASRRESPEGEQYF. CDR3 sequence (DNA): TGTGCCTCCCGGAGGGAAAGCCCCGAGGGCGAGCAGTACTTC.

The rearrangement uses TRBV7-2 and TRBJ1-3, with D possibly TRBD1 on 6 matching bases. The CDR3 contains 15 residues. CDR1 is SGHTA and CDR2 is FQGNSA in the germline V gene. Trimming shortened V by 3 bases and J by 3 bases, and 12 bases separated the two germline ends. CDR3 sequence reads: CASSFQTGFGNTIYF. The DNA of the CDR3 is TGTGCCAGCAGCTTTCAGACAGGATTTGGAAACACCATATATTTT. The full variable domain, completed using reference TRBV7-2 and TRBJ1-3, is GAGVSQSPSNKVTEKGKDVELRCDPISGHTALYWYRQSLGQGLEFLIYFQGNSAPDKSGLPSDRFSAERTGGSVSTLTIQRTQQEDSAVYLCASSFQTGFGNTIYFGEGSWLTVV.

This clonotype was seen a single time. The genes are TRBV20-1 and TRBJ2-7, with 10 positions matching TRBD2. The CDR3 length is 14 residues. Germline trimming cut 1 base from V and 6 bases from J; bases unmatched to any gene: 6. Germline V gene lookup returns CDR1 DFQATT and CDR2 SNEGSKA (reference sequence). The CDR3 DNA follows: TGCAGTGCTAGAGCAACTAGCGGGACGCGCGAGCAGTACTTC. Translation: CSARATSGTREQYF.

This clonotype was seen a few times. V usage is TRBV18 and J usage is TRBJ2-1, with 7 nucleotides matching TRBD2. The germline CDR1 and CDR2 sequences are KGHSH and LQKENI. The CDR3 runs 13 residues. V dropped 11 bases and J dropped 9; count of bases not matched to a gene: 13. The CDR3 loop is CASAASGGVEQFF. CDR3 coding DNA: TGTGCCTCCGCGGCTAGCGGAGGGGTTGAGCAGTTCTTC. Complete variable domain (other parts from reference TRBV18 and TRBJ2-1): NAGVMQNPRHLVRRRGQEARLRCSPMKGHSHVYWYRQLPEEGLKFMVYLQKENIIDESGMPKERFSAEFPKEGPSILRIQQVVRGDSAAYFCASAASGGVEQFFGPGTRLTVL.

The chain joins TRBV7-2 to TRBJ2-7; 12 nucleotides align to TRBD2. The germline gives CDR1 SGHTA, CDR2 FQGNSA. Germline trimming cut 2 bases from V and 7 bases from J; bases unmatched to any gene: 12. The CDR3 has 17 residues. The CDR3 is CASSLSPASGRAAEQYF. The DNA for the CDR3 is TGTGCCAGCAGCTTATCTCCGGCTAGCGGGAGGGCTGCGGAGCAGTACTTC.

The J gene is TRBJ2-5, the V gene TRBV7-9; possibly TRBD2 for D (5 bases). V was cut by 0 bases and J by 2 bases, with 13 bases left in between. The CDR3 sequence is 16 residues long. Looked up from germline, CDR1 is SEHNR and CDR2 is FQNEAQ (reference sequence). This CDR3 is CASSLAGRATQETQYF. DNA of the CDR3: TGTGCCAGCAGCTTAGCCGGGCGGGCGACACAAGAGACCCAGTACTTC.

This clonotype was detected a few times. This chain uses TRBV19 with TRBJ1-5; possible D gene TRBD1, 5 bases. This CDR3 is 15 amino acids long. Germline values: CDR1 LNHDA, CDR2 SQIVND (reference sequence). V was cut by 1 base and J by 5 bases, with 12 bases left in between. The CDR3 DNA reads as TGTGCCAGTAGTATAGTTTCAGGGTTATATCAGCCCCAGCATTTT. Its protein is CASSIVSGLYQPQHF.

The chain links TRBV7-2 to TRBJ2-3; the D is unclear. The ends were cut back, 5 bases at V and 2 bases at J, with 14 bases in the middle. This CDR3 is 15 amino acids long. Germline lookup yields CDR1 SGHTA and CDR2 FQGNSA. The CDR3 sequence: CASSGRLADTDTQYF. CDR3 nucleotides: TGTGCCAGCAGCGGGCGTCTGGCGGACACAGATACGCAGTATTTT.

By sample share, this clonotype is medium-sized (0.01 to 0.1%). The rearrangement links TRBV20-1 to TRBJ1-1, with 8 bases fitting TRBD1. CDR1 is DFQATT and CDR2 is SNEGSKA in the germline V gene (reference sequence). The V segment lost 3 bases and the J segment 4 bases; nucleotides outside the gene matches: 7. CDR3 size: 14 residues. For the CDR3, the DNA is TGCAGTGCTAGCCAGGGGGCCGGTGGCACTGAAGCTTTCTTT. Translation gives CSASQGAGGTEAFF.

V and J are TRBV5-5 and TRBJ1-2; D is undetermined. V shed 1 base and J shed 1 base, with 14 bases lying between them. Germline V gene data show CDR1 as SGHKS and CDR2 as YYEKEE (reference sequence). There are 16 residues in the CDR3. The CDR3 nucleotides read TGTGCCAGCAGCTTGTTCGCTTCAGGCTATAACTATGGCTACACCTTC. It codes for CASSLFASGYNYGYTF.

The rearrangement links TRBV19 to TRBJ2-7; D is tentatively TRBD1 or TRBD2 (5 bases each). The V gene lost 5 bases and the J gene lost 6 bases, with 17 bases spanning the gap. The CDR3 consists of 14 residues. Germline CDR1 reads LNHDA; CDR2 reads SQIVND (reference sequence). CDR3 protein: CASSVERGAREQYF. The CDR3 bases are TGTGCCAGTAGTGTGGAACGAGGGGCTCGCGAGCAGTACTTC.

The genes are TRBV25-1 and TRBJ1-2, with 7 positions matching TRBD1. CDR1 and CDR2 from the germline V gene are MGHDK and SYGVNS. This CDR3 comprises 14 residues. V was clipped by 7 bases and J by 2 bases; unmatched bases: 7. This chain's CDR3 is CASTGLDRNYGYTF. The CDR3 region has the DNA TGTGCCAGCACCGGTTTGGACAGGAACTATGGCTACACCTTC.